The next 7 T cell receptor beta chains were all read from a single sample in a study of blood T cell repertoires in COVID-19. Profiled with immunoSEQ multiplex PCR; TCRdb holds only in-frame clones, not every one. Here the sample spans roughly 100,000 clones, roughly 90% being singletons. Source material: peripheral blood. Receptor source: a woman between 45 and 65 years old with COVID-19, enrolled during active disease.

The chain has TRBV6-2 or TRBV6-3 and TRBJ2-3; D might be TRBD1 (6 bases). Germline CDR1 MNHEY, CDR2 SVGEGT. The V end was cut by 3 bases, the J end by 6 bases, with 10 bases between. The CDR3 is made up of 13 amino acids. The CDR3 spells CASSYGTYDTQYF. The DNA of the CDR3 is TGTGCCAGCAGTTATGGGACATATGATACGCAGTATTTT.

The rearrangement uses TRBV5-1 and TRBJ2-1; TRBD1 matches at 12 bases. Germline loops: CDR1 SGHRS, CDR2 YFSETQ. The CDR3 sequence is 14 residues long. V gave up 6 bases and J gave up 10 bases; unmatched junction bases: 8. CDR3 loop: CASKGQGAEREQFF. The CDR3, as DNA: TGCGCCAGCAAGGGACAGGGGGCGGAGAGAGAGCAGTTCTTC. The full variable domain, in which reference TRBV5-1 and TRBJ2-1 provide the parts outside the CDR3, is KAGVTQTPRYLIKTRGQQVTLSCSPISGHRSVSWYQQTPGQGLQFLFEYFSETQRNKGNFPGRFSGRQFSNSRSEMNVSTLELGDSALYLCASKGQGAEREQFFGPGTRLTVL.

This rearrangement joins TRBV9 to TRBJ1-1, with unresolved D. This CDR3 region has 14 residues. Trimming left V 4 bases short and J 2 bases short, with 12 bases between. CDR1 is SGDLS and CDR2 is YYNGEE in the germline V gene. The DNA of the CDR3 is TGTGCCAGCAGCCCCAACGTAGCCAACACTGAAGCTTTCTTT. Protein product: CASSPNVANTEAFF.

The gene calls are TRBV27 and TRBJ2-7, with 7 nucleotides matching TRBD1. The CDR3 consists of 13 residues. The germline V gene encodes CDR1 MNHEY and CDR2 SMNVEV (reference sequence). Trimming at V came to 3 bases and at J to 4 bases, leaving 3 bases not matched to a gene. CDR3 DNA: TGTGCCAGCAGTTTCGGACAGGCATACGAGCAGTACTTC. Amino acid sequence: CASSFGQAYEQYF.

V usage is TRBV11-3 and J usage is TRBJ2-2, with TRBD1 matching 7 bases. Germline V CDR1 and CDR2: SGHNT, YENEEA. The V gene end was trimmed by 3 bases and the J gene end by 1 base; junction bases not matched to a gene: 2. The CDR3 covers 15 residues. The CDR3 sequence: CASSFRDRNTGELFF. As DNA, the CDR3 is TGTGCCAGCAGCTTCAGGGACAGGAACACCGGGGAGCTGTTTTTT.

CDR3 sequence (DNA): TGTGCCAGCAGCGCACAGGGGGTGTTCGAAAAACTGTTTTTT. This translates into CASSAQGVFEKLFF. J is TRBJ1-4 and V is TRBV7-9, with TRBD1 matching over 8 bases. The V gene end was trimmed by 5 bases and the J gene end by 8 bases; junction bases not matched to a gene: 7. CDR3 length: 14 amino acids. The germline CDR1 and CDR2 sequences are SEHNR and FQNEAQ (reference sequence).

This clone was picked up a small number of times. The V and J genes are TRBV25-1 and TRBJ1-2, with 9 positions matching TRBD1. The junction had 8 bases not matched to a gene; V was cut back by 2 bases and J by 4 bases. The V gene's germline CDR1 is MGHDK and CDR2 SYGVNS. This CDR3 is built from 16 residues. The CDR3 spells CASSEHEGQGVYGYTF. CDR3 coding DNA: TGTGCCAGCAGTGAACACGAGGGACAGGGCGTCTATGGCTACACCTTC.